These 30 T cell receptor beta chains were sequenced from one sample in a study of identical twins. Each CDR3 protein is one row after TCRdb ran MiXCR on the 5' RACE reads. The sample lists roughly 500,000 distinct CDR3 sequences; roughly 21% were seen once. Another study also made use of these data, one on T cells expressing NK-cell markers.

The sequenced material came from CD4+ T cells sorted from blood. The receptor source for this set is a woman between 18 and 30 years old in good health.

The table lists this clonotype with a few counts. A junction end diverges from the germline sequence, so it may reflect a read error. The chain employs TRBV20-1 and TRBJ2-5, with D maybe TRBD1 (6 bases). This CDR3 contains 13 residues. Germline loops: CDR1 DFQATT, CDR2 SNEGSKA (reference sequence). This chain's CDR3 is CSARGTYQETQYF. CDR3 coding DNA: TGCAGTGCGAGAGGGACATACCAAGAGACCCAGTACTTC.

The chain carries TRBV5-1 and TRBJ2-1; 9 bases map to TRBD1. CDR3 length: 17 amino acids. Germline V gene sequence: CDR1 SGHRS, CDR2 YFSETQ. Trimming at V came to 3 bases and at J to 6 bases, leaving 13 bases not matched to a gene. CDR3 loop: CASSSRAQGARSNEQFF. The CDR3 region has the DNA TGCGCCAGCAGCTCTCGTGCACAGGGGGCGAGGTCCAATGAGCAGTTCTTC.

There are a few counts of this clonotype. The chain is built from TRBV6-2 or TRBV6-3 and TRBJ2-3, with TRBD2 as a possible D gene (6 bases). The CDR3 loop spans 13 amino acids. Per germline, CDR1 MNHEY and CDR2 SVGEGT. V shed 8 bases and J shed 2 bases, with 11 bases lying between them. As DNA, the CDR3 is TGTGCCAGCCGGGGGAGGAACACAGATACGCAGTATTTT. Translation gives CASRGRNTDTQYF.

In this sample, this clonotype turned up many times. V and J are TRBV7-9 and TRBJ2-7; no firm D call. The V gene lost 5 bases and the J gene lost 7 bases, with 9 bases spanning the gap. This CDR3 comprises 11 residues. Germline assignment: CDR1 SEHNR and CDR2 FQNEAQ (reference sequence). This chain's CDR3 is CASSQGEEQYF. CDR3 bases: TGTGCCAGCAGCCAAGGTGAGGAGCAGTACTTC.

V and J are TRBV3-1 and TRBJ2-3, with 8 bases that match TRBD2. The CDR3 contains 16 residues. The V gene end was trimmed by 4 bases and the J gene end by 5 bases; junction bases not matched to a gene: 11. Germline loops: CDR1 LGHDT, CDR2 YNNKEL (reference sequence). For the CDR3, the DNA is TGTGCCAGCAGCCTCCTTGGAGCGGGAGTTGGAGATACGCAGTATTTT. The encoded protein is CASSLLGAGVGDTQYF.

This clonotype was observed at least ten times. The chain joins TRBV5-1 to TRBJ2-7; TRBD2 matches at 8 bases. Trimming removed 3 bases from V and 2 bases from J; junction bases left unmatched: 1. This CDR3 is 13 amino acids long. Germline loops: CDR1 SGHRS, CDR2 YFSETQ. The CDR3 sequence is CASSSGLAYEQYF. CDR3 coding DNA: TGCGCCAGCAGCTCGGGACTAGCCTACGAGCAGTACTTC.

This clonotype came up many times. The chain couples TRBV7-2 to TRBJ2-7; no clear D gene. V lost 6 bases and J lost 3, with 6 bases in between. Germline V gene sequence: CDR1 SGHTA, CDR2 FQGNSA. This CDR3 region has 11 residues. The CDR3 protein is CASSILYEQYF. CDR3 in DNA: TGTGCCAGCAGTATACTCTACGAGCAGTACTTC.

The table lists this clonotype with a few counts. The CDR3 coding sequence is TGTGCCAGCAGCGAGTTGGGGCGGGGTAATCGTTTAGAGCAGTACTTC. Amino acids: CASSELGRGNRLEQYF. The chain uses TRBV5-5 and TRBJ2-7; TRBD2 might be the D (6 bases). CDR3 size: 16 residues. The germline V gene encodes CDR1 SGHKS and CDR2 YYEKEE (reference sequence). V was pared by 4 bases and J by 7 bases, with 24 bases between. The entire variable domain, with the rest obtained from reference TRBV5-5 and TRBJ2-7, is as follows: DAGVTQSPTHLIKTRGQQVTLRCSPISGHKSVSWYQQVLGQGPQFIFQYYEKEERGRGNFPDRFSARQFPNYSSELNVNALLLGDSALYLCASSELGRGNRLEQYFGPGTRLTVT.

This clonotype was seen a few times. The V call is TRBV11-3, the J call TRBJ1-1; D not resolved. The germline V gene encodes CDR1 SGHNT and CDR2 YENEEA. This CDR3 is built from 14 residues. V was pared by 5 bases and J by 4 bases, with 14 bases between. This CDR3 is CASSGRSEVTEAFF. CDR3 DNA sequence: TGTGCCAGCAGCGGTCGTTCGGAAGTCACTGAAGCTTTCTTT.

This clonotype was found many times. This chain connects TRBV20-1 to TRBJ2-3; 8 bases fit TRBD2. The CDR3 sequence is 14 residues long. J was trimmed by 4 bases and V by 3 bases; bases with no gene match: 6. The germline V gene encodes CDR1 DFQATT and CDR2 SNEGSKA (reference sequence). CDR3 region: CSASSPGGADTQYF. CDR3 nucleotides: TGCAGTGCTAGTTCCCCGGGGGGGGCAGATACGCAGTATTTT.

The table lists this clonotype with a few counts. J is TRBJ2-5 and V is TRBV6-5; D may be TRBD2 (5 bases). Between the trimmed V and J ends, which lost 4 bases and 1 base, there was a span of 16 bases. Germline V lookup: CDR1 MNHEY, CDR2 SVGAGI. The CDR3 loop spans 16 amino acids. The CDR3 sequence is CASSFSLSGIQETQYF. CDR3 nucleotides: TGTGCCAGCAGTTTCAGTCTCTCGGGGATCCAAGAGACCCAGTACTTC.

The chain employs TRBV3-1 and TRBJ1-4; no definite D call. V was trimmed by 3 bases and J by 0 bases, leaving 8 bases between them. CDR3 length: 15 amino acids. The V gene's germline CDR1 is LGHDT and CDR2 YNNKEL (reference sequence). The chain's CDR3 is CASSQEIATNEKLFF. The CDR3 nucleotides are TGTGCCAGCAGCCAGGAGATTGCAACTAATGAAAAACTGTTTTTT.

This clonotype was observed a handful of times. The chain uses TRBV5-5 and TRBJ2-1; 8 positions match TRBD1. The CDR3 extends over 15 amino acids. CDR1 SGHKS and CDR2 YYEKEE come from the germline V gene (reference sequence). J gave up 5 bases and V 2 bases, and 6 bases lay outside the gene matches. The CDR3 sequence is CASSFVTGANNEQFF. The CDR3 nucleotides are TGTGCCAGCAGCTTTGTGACAGGGGCCAACAATGAGCAGTTCTTC.

V gene TRBV18 combines with J gene TRBJ1-5; D gene ambiguous. Per the germline V gene, CDR1 is KGHSH and CDR2 is LQKENI. This CDR3 region has 15 residues. V was shortened by 8 bases and J by 0 bases, with 14 bases between the two germline ends. CDR3 nucleotides: TGTGCCAGCCGCATGAGCGACGGTAGCAATCAGCCCCAGCATTTT. Its translation is CASRMSDGSNQPQHF.

This clonotype occurred a few times. The chain links TRBV5-6 to TRBJ1-1, with a tentative D call TRBD1 (6 bases). There are 13 residues in the CDR3. Germline V gives CDR1 SGHDT, CDR2 YYEEEE. V was trimmed by 4 bases and J by 5 bases, leaving 12 bases between them. The CDR3 loop is CASSPIGGTEAFF. CDR3 in DNA: TGTGCCAGCAGCCCCATAGGGGGGACTGAAGCTTTCTTT.

This clonotype appeared a few times. This rearrangement joins TRBV10-3 to TRBJ2-1, with 9 positions matching TRBD2. The germline CDR1 and CDR2 sequences are ENHRY and SYGVKD. The CDR3 length is 17 residues. Trimming at V came to 4 bases and at J to 1 base, leaving 8 bases not matched to a gene. The CDR3 DNA reads TGTGCCATCAGTGTTGTGCGGGGGGGCCGGTCCTACAATGAGCAGTTCTTC. Translated: CAISVVRGGRSYNEQFF.

In this sample, this clonotype turned up many times. CDR3 in amino acids: CAISDPGQGDTTGELFF. Here the CDR3 DNA reads TGTGCCATCAGTGACCCGGGACAGGGGGACACCACCGGGGAGCTGTTTTTT. The chain uses TRBV10-3 and TRBJ2-2, with TRBD1 identical over 11 bases. V dropped 3 bases and J dropped 4; count of bases not matched to a gene: 7. CDR1 is ENHRY, CDR2 SYGVKD, per germline. The CDR3 has 17 amino acids.

The CDR3 is CASSLRTAMNTEAFF. The CDR3 DNA follows: TGCGCCAGCAGCTTGAGGACGGCCATGAACACTGAAGCTTTCTTT. The chain is built from TRBV5-1 and TRBJ1-1; D unresolved. The CDR3 is made up of 15 amino acids. V lost 1 base and J 0 bases, leaving 10 bases between the germline ends. Germline V gene data show CDR1 as SGHRS and CDR2 as YFSETQ.

Many counts were recorded for this clonotype. The chain links TRBV5-1 to TRBJ2-5, with D possibly being TRBD2 (5 bases). Trimming removed 0 bases at V and 4 bases at J, with 13 bases between. The length of the CDR3 is 15 residues. Germline-derived CDR1 and CDR2 are SGHRS and YFSETQ. This CDR3 reads CASSLAGGLGETQYF. The CDR3 DNA follows: TGCGCCAGCAGCTTGGCAGGAGGACTGGGAGAGACCCAGTACTTC.

This chain joins TRBV20-1 and TRBJ1-1; D unresolved. V shed 5 bases and J shed 11 bases, with 15 bases lying between them. CDR3 length: 11 residues. Germline-derived CDR1 and CDR2 are DFQATT and SNEGSKA (reference sequence). For the CDR3, the DNA is TGCAGTGCTCTAAGGGCGGACCTTGCTTTCTTT. It encodes CSALRADLAFF.

The chain joins TRBV7-2 to TRBJ2-3, with 11 positions matching TRBD2. Germline V lookup: CDR1 SGHTA, CDR2 FQGNSA. The V segment lost 2 bases and the J segment 3 bases; nucleotides outside the gene matches: 1. The CDR3 has 15 amino acids. CDR3 sequence reads: CASSLPSGRTDTQYF. In DNA form, the CDR3 reads TGTGCCAGCAGCTTACCTAGCGGGAGGACAGATACGCAGTATTTT.

The rearrangement joins TRBV11-2 to TRBJ2-7; TRBD2 might be the D (5 bases). CDR1 is SGHAT, CDR2 FQNNGV, per germline. The CDR3 runs 18 residues. V gave up 4 bases and J gave up 0 bases, with 22 bases separating them. CDR3 sequence (DNA): TGTGCCAGCAGCTCCAGGTCCGATAGGGAGTCTACCTCCTACGAGCAGTACTTC. This translates into CASSSRSDRESTSYEQYF.

This clonotype has just a few counts. The chain has TRBV20-1 and TRBJ2-3, with D unclear. There are 12 residues in the CDR3. The germline V gene encodes CDR1 DFQATT and CDR2 SNEGSKA (reference sequence). Trimming removed 5 bases from V and 4 bases from J, with 10 bases in between. CDR3 sequence: CSAAVASDTQYF. The CDR3 DNA follows: TGCAGTGCTGCGGTGGCCTCAGATACGCAGTATTTT.

The chain combines TRBV20-1 with TRBJ2-7, with 8 bases fitting TRBD1. Trimming at V came to 6 bases and at J to 4 bases, leaving 8 bases not matched to a gene. This CDR3 is 13 amino acids long. Germline V lookup: CDR1 DFQATT, CDR2 SNEGSKA (reference sequence). The CDR3 DNA reads as TGCAGTGCGGTTAGACAGGGGATTTACGAGCAGTACTTC. Its protein is CSAVRQGIYEQYF.

This clonotype has just a few counts. The rearrangement joins TRBV15 to TRBJ2-1; a weak D match, TRBD1 (7 bases). The CDR3 length is 17 residues. Germline loops: CDR1 LNHNV, CDR2 YYDKDF (reference sequence). Trimming removed 4 bases from V and 2 bases from J, with 18 bases in between. CDR3: CATSKRQGSGAYNEQFF. CDR3 DNA: TGTGCCACCAGCAAGAGACAGGGATCGGGAGCCTACAATGAGCAGTTCTTC.

The chain has TRBV19 and TRBJ2-5, with D possibly TRBD1 on 5 matching bases. The germline V and J ends were trimmed by 5 bases and 5 bases, with 15 bases remaining between them. CDR1 and CDR2 (germline): LNHDA, SQIVND (reference sequence). The CDR3 contains 14 residues. The CDR3 region has the DNA TGTGCCAGTAGTCCTGGACCTAAGGGGGAGACCCAGTACTTC. Its translation is CASSPGPKGETQYF. The variable domain in full, with the rest retrieved from reference TRBV19 and TRBJ2-5, is DGGITQSPKYLFRKEGQNVTLSCEQNLNHDAMYWYRQDPGQGLRLIYYSQIVNDFQKGDIAEGYSVSREKKESFPLTVTSAQKNPTAFYLCASSPGPKGETQYFGPGTRLLVL.

This sequence joins TRBV6-1 and TRBJ1-1, with D possibly being TRBD1 (5 bases). Germline values: CDR1 MNHNS, CDR2 SASEGT. Trimming removed 8 bases from V and 5 bases from J, with 12 bases in between. This CDR3 comprises 12 residues. The CDR3 DNA reads as TGTGCCAGCGGGGCAGGGTGGACTGAAGCTTTCTTT. It specifies CASGAGWTEAFF.

The J gene is TRBJ2-7, the V gene TRBV6-5, with TRBD1 matching over 7 bases. Germline CDR1 is MNHEY and CDR2 is SVGAGI. The CDR3 length is 15 residues. The V gene end was trimmed by 2 bases and the J gene end by 1 base; junction bases not matched to a gene: 5. CDR3 nucleotides: TGTGCCAGCAGTTACCCGACAGGGTCATCCTACGAGCAGTACTTC. The encoded protein is CASSYPTGSSYEQYF.

This clonotype was seen more than once but under ten times. The chain is built from TRBV20-1 and TRBJ2-3, with 8 bases fitting TRBD1. V was pared by 6 bases and J by 5 bases, with 7 bases of the junction left unmatched. This CDR3 contains 13 residues. Per the germline V gene, CDR1 is DFQATT and CDR2 is SNEGSKA (reference sequence). The CDR3 DNA follows: TGCAGTGCACCGACAGGGGCCGTAGATACGCAGTATTTT. Translated: CSAPTGAVDTQYF.

V gene TRBV5-1 combines with J gene TRBJ1-2; D call uncertain. The V gene's germline CDR1 is SGHRS and CDR2 YFSETQ. The CDR3 has 13 amino acids. Deletions cut 5 bases from V and 0 bases from J, with 8 bases between. The chain's CDR3 is CASRTEANYGYTF. The CDR3 DNA follows: TGCGCCAGCAGGACGGAAGCTAACTATGGCTACACCTTC. The entire variable domain, with the rest obtained from reference TRBV5-1 and TRBJ1-2, is as follows: KAGVTQTPRYLIKTRGQQVTLSCSPISGHRSVSWYQQTPGQGLQFLFEYFSETQRNKGNFPGRFSGRQFSNSRSEMNVSTLELGDSALYLCASRTEANYGYTFGSGTRLTVV.